Shown below are 21 T cell receptor beta chains from a single sample sequenced in a study of T-cell memory formation after mild COVID-19. TCRdb re-called the 5' RACE reads through MiXCR, storing one row per CDR3 protein. This table has some 450,000 distinct CDR3 sequences, around 20% appearing once. Sequencing used PBMCs or a T cell subset sorted from them (not recorded which). These receptors were obtained from an adult woman who had mild COVID-19 (a few samples of this study predate the infection). Cell type and time point are not known.

The rearrangement joins TRBV4-1 to TRBJ1-1; TRBD1 aligns across 11 bases. CDR3 length: 17 residues. With 6 bases clipped from V and 1 base from J, the junction kept 10 bases outside the gene matches. Per the germline V gene, CDR1 is MGHRA and CDR2 is YSYEKL. The DNA of the CDR3 is TGCGCCAGCAGACCTCGGACAGGGGGCTACAGGAACACTGAAGCTTTCTTT. Protein: CASRPRTGGYRNTEAFF.

The chain combines TRBV25-1 with TRBJ2-3; TRBD1 agrees at 7 bases. Trimming removed 6 bases from V and 0 bases from J; junction bases left unmatched: 6. CDR3 length equals 15 residues. Per the germline V gene, CDR1 is MGHDK and CDR2 is SYGVNS. This chain's CDR3 is CASSRQGHSTDTQYF. The CDR3 coding sequence is TGTGCCAGCAGCAGACAGGGACATAGCACAGATACGCAGTATTTT.

The genes are TRBV12-3 or TRBV12-4 and TRBJ2-7; 8 bases line up with TRBD2. V was clipped by 6 bases and J by 8 bases; unmatched bases: 12. This CDR3 comprises 14 residues. CDR3 amino acids: CASRTGTRSYQQYF. CDR3 coding DNA: TGTGCCAGCAGAACCGGGACTAGGAGTTATCAGCAGTACTTC.

J is TRBJ2-6 and V is TRBV11-2; possible D gene TRBD1, 5 bases. Germline-derived CDR1 and CDR2 are SGHAT and FQNNGV. The V and J ends lost 1 base and 2 bases respectively, with 15 bases between them. This CDR3 contains 18 residues. CDR3 in amino acids: CASSLAGRAETGANVLTF. The CDR3 bases are TGTGCCAGCAGCTTAGCGGGCAGGGCTGAGACTGGGGCCAACGTCCTGACTTTC.

The J gene is TRBJ1-3, the V gene TRBV29-1; no firm D call. The CDR3 is made up of 12 amino acids. Germline V gene data show CDR1 as SQVTM and CDR2 as ANQGSEA. V was pared by 5 bases and J by 3 bases, with 8 bases between. The DNA for the CDR3 is TGCAGCGTTTGGGCAAGTGGAAACACCATATATTTT. Residues: CSVWASGNTIYF.

The J gene is TRBJ2-5, the V gene TRBV12-3 or TRBV12-4; no firm D call. The germline V and J ends were trimmed by 5 bases and 3 bases, with 10 bases remaining between them. This CDR3 is built from 13 residues. CDR3 DNA: TGTGCCAGCAGTCCTCGACCTGAAGAGACCCAGTACTTC. It is translated as CASSPRPEETQYF.

CDR3 region: CASRSGGHYGYTF. CDR3 in DNA: TGTGCCAGCAGGTCAGGGGGACACTATGGCTACACCTTC. The chain is built from TRBV3-1 and TRBJ1-2, with 7 bases aligning to TRBD1. The V gene's germline CDR1 is LGHDT and CDR2 YNNKEL (reference sequence). V lost 6 bases, J lost 3 bases, and 4 bases stayed unmatched. CDR3 length: 13 amino acids.

Only a few counts were recorded for this clonotype. The V call is TRBV3-1, the J call TRBJ1-2; D call uncertain. In germline, CDR1 is LGHDT, CDR2 YNNKEL (reference sequence). The CDR3 totals 13 residues. V was shortened by 4 bases and J by 4 bases, with 10 bases between the two germline ends. CDR3 nucleotide sequence: TGTGCCAGCAGCCCGGTTCGAGCCTATGGCTACACCTTC. It is translated as CASSPVRAYGYTF.

This clonotype was seen at least ten times. The chain links TRBV12-3 or TRBV12-4 to TRBJ2-7; 8 bases match TRBD1. The CDR3 has 13 amino acids. V shed 3 bases and J 4 bases; nucleotides not matched to a gene: 2. The CDR3 DNA follows: TGTGCCAGCAGTTTCGGACAGGGATACGAGCAGTACTTC. This codes for CASSFGQGYEQYF.

The chain uses TRBV20-1 and TRBJ2-3; D not certain. The CDR3 has 12 amino acids. Germline V gene data show CDR1 as DFQATT and CDR2 as SNEGSKA (reference sequence). The V end lost 8 bases, the J end lost 0 bases, and 9 bases lay between the germline ends. CDR3 coding DNA: TGCAGTAGCGCCCTCAGCACAGATACGCAGTATTTT. Its protein is CSSALSTDTQYF.

The genes are TRBV20-1 and TRBJ1-6, with D maybe TRBD1 (5 bases). The CDR3 extends over 16 amino acids. CDR1 DFQATT and CDR2 SNEGSKA come from the germline V gene (reference sequence). The V gene lost 2 bases and the J gene lost 4 bases, with 15 bases spanning the gap. This CDR3 is CSARRNGQGYNSPLHF. The CDR3 nucleotides are TGCAGTGCTAGACGTAACGGGCAGGGATATAATTCACCCCTCCACTTT.

Regarding this clonotype: A junction end diverges from the germline sequence, so it may reflect a read error. The chain recombines TRBV7-7 with TRBJ2-1, with 8 bases fitting TRBD2. The CDR3 covers 13 residues. Germline CDR1 and CDR2: SSHAT and FNYEAQ (reference sequence). This CDR3 is CASSLGQRERQFF. In DNA, the CDR3 is TGTGCTAGCAGCTTAGGGCAGCGGGAGCGGCAGTTCTTC.

The genes are TRBV5-1 and TRBJ2-1; no clear D. V was cut by 1 base and J by 8 bases, with 10 bases left in between. The CDR3 covers 13 residues. CDR1 and CDR2 (germline): SGHRS, YFSETQ. The CDR3 here is CASSLMGGDEQFF. In nucleotides, the CDR3 is TGCGCCAGCAGCTTGATGGGTGGCGATGAGCAGTTCTTC.

This clonotype was seen at least ten times. J is TRBJ2-1 and V is TRBV7-6, with a weak D call TRBD2 (7 bases). V lost 1 base and J lost 8, with 15 bases in between. The CDR3 extends over 15 amino acids. The germline gives CDR1 SGHVS, CDR2 FNYEAQ. CDR3 in amino acids: CASSLGQGRGDEQFF. DNA for the CDR3: TGTGCCAGCAGCTTAGGCCAGGGGAGGGGGGATGAGCAGTTCTTC.

This clonotype appeared a few times. The V and J genes are TRBV5-6 and TRBJ2-1; possibly TRBD1 for D (6 bases). This CDR3 has 15 residues. The ends were cut back, 1 base at V and 4 bases at J, with 12 bases in the middle. Germline lookup yields CDR1 SGHDT and CDR2 YYEEEE. The CDR3 spells CASSLNSRGYNEQFF. CDR3 nucleotides: TGTGCCAGCAGCTTGAATTCCAGGGGATACAATGAGCAGTTCTTC. Combining the CDR3 with reference TRBV5-6 and TRBJ2-1 gives the whole variable domain DAGVTQSPTHLIKTRGQQVTLRCSPKSGHDTVSWYQQALGQGPQFIFQYYEEEERQRGNFPDRFSGHQFPNYSSELNVNALLLGDSALYLCASSLNSRGYNEQFFGPGTRLTVL.

This clonotype was recorded a few times. The chain has TRBV20-1 and TRBJ1-1; the match to TRBD1 covers 10 bases. Germline loops: CDR1 DFQATT, CDR2 SNEGSKA (reference sequence). The V gene end was trimmed by 7 bases and the J gene end by 7 bases; junction bases not matched to a gene: 9. The CDR3 has 13 amino acids. The CDR3 spells CSEARQGAYEAFF. The CDR3 coding sequence is TGCAGTGAAGCCCGACAGGGGGCTTATGAAGCTTTCTTT.

In its sample, this clonotype was seen a few times. The V call is TRBV5-1, the J call TRBJ1-6; D ambiguous. Trimming cost V 0 bases and J 7 bases, with 11 bases left between them. The CDR3 covers 15 residues. Germline V gene lookup returns CDR1 SGHRS and CDR2 YFSETQ. The CDR3 is CASSLGSQGNSPLHF. The CDR3 nucleotides are TGCGCCAGCAGCTTGGGGTCTCAAGGGAATTCACCCCTCCACTTT.

This clonotype was counted ten times or more. The chain couples TRBV29-1 to TRBJ2-1, with no clear D. The length of the CDR3 is 12 residues. V lost 8 bases, J lost 9 bases, and 17 bases lay in between. Germline V gene sequence: CDR1 SQVTM, CDR2 ANQGSEA. CDR3 region: CSTQTLQGEQFF. As DNA, the CDR3 is TGCAGCACTCAGACACTGCAAGGTGAGCAGTTCTTC.

This clonotype was detected only a few times. This rearrangement joins TRBV5-1 to TRBJ2-7, with D possibly matching TRBD1 (5 bases). V was trimmed by 9 bases and J by 11 bases, leaving 21 bases between them. The CDR3 is made up of 12 amino acids. In germline, CDR1 is SGHRS, CDR2 YFSETQ. CDR3 loop: CATLLIQVSEYF. The CDR3 DNA reads as TGCGCCACCCTACTCATACAGGTGTCGGAGTACTTC.

This clonotype was counted between two and nine times. The chain carries TRBV28 and TRBJ2-5, with D unclear. The CDR3 length is 12 residues. The V gene's germline CDR1 is MDHEN and CDR2 SYDVKM. Trimming cost V 9 bases and J 1 base, with 9 bases left between them. This CDR3 reads CARRQVQETQYF. The CDR3 DNA follows: TGTGCCAGGAGACAAGTCCAAGAGACCCAGTACTTC. The full variable domain, its missing parts supplied by reference TRBV28 and TRBJ2-5, is DVKVTQSSRYLVKRTGEKVFLECVQDMDHENMFWYRQDPGLGLRLIYFSYDVKMKEKGDIPEGYSVSREKKERFSLILESASTNQTSMYLCARRQVQETQYFGPGTRLLVL.

In this sample, this clonotype turned up a few times. This sequence joins TRBV7-9 and TRBJ2-3; either TRBD1 or TRBD2 may fit D (5 bases each). From germline, CDR1 is SEHNR and CDR2 FQNEAQ (reference sequence). The germline V and J ends were trimmed by 4 bases and 3 bases, with 23 bases remaining between them. This CDR3 comprises 18 residues. The CDR3 spells CASSSTGRWGEGTDTQYF. The CDR3 DNA reads TGTGCCAGCAGCTCCACCGGGCGCTGGGGAGAGGGGACAGATACGCAGTATTTT.